What follows describes a single T cell receptor beta chain. Study processing details: Estimates of nucleated cell counts were drawn from the amplification of reference gene primers. The table came from immunoSEQ multiplex PCR; TCRdb's copy has only in-frame clones and leaves some out. V and J calls and clone size follow that table, whereas D and trimming were derived from the DNA. The sample records 100,000 to 150,000 clones, nearly 90% being singletons. The CDR3 runs to 14 residues. V gave up 5 bases and J gave up 1 base, with 10 bases separating them. CDR1 is LGHDT, CDR2 YNNKEL, per germline (reference sequence). This sample was included in a study of blood T cell repertoires in COVID-19. At the level of the study: From T cells, B-cell-depleted T cells, or PBMCs came the material, which was cDNA or gDNA.

The chain couples TRBV3-1 (or the pseudogene TRBV3-2) to TRBJ2-3; no reliable D call. The sequenced material came from peripheral blood. The source is a woman older than 75 with acute or convalescent COVID-19. The CDR3 bases are TGTGCCAGCAGCACGAGAGTCGGCACAGATACGCAGTATTTT. Translating it yields CASSTRVGTDTQYF.